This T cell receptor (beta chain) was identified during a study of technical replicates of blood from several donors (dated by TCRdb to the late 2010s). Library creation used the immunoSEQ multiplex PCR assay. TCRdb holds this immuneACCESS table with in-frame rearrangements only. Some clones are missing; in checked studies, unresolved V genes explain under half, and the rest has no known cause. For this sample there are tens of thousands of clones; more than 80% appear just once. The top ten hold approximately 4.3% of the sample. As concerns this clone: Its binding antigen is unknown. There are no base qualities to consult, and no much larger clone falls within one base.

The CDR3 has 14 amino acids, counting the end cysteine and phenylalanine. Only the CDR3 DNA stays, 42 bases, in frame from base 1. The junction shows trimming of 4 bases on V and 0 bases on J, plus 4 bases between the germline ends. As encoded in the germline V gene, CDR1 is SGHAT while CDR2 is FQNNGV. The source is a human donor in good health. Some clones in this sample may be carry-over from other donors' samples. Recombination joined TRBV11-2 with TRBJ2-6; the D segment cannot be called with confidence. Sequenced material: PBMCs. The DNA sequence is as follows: TGTGCCAGCAGCTCGTACTCTGGGGCCAACGTCCTGACTTTC. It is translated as CASSSYSGANVLTF. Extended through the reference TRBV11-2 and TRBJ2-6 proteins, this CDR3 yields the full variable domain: EAGVAQSPRYKIIEKRQSVAFWCNPISGHATLYWYQQILGQGPKLLIQFQNNGVVDDSQLPKDRFSAERLKGVDSTLKIQPAKLEDSAVYLCASSSYSGANVLTFGAGSRLTVL.